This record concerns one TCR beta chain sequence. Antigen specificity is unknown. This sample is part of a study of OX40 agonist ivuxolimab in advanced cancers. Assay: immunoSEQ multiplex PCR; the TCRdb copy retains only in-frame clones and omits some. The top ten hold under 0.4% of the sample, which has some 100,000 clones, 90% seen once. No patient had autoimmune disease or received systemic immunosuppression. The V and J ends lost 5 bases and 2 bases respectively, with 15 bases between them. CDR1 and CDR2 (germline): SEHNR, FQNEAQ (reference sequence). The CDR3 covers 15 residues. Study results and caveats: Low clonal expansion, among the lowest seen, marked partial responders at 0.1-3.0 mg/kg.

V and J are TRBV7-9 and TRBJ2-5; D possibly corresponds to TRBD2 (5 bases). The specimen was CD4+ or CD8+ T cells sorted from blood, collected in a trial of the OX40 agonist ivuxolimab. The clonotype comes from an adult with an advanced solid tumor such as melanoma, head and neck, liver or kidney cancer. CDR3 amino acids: CASSPEKLVQETQYF. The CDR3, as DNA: TGTGCCAGCAGCCCCGAGAAACTAGTACAAGAGACCCAGTACTTC.